A single sample gave rise to the 10 T cell receptor beta chains below, sequenced in a study of T cell repertoires in cytomegalovirus infection. TCRdb reanalysed the reads using MiXCR and keeps one entry per CDR3 protein. The sample records 600,000 to 800,000 distinct CDR3 sequences, 20% to 25% being singletons. Sequenced sample: CD8+ T cells from PBMCs. Receptor source: a human donor in good health (CMV status not recorded). Some clones in this sample may be carry-over from other donors' samples.

V and J are TRBV6-5 and TRBJ1-6; tentatively, D is TRBD1 (5 bases). V gave up 7 bases and J gave up 5 bases, with 15 bases separating them. Germline V lookup: CDR1 MNHEY, CDR2 SVGAGI. The CDR3 covers 15 residues. The CDR3 region is CASKSRGRNNSPLHF. The CDR3 coding sequence is TGTGCCAGCAAGAGCCGGGGACGGAATAATTCACCCCTCCACTTT.

The CDR3 region has the DNA TGCGCCAGCCGGCTAGCGGGGGGAATGTCCTACAATGAGCAGTTCTTC. Encoded protein: CASRLAGGMSYNEQFF. This chain links TRBV4-1 with TRBJ2-1, with TRBD2 matching 11 bases. This CDR3 region has 16 residues. CDR1 and CDR2 (germline): MGHRA, YSYEKL. Losses at the gene ends were 8 bases for V and 1 base for J; bases not matched to a gene: 7.

The table lists this clonotype with a few counts. This chain joins TRBV7-2 and TRBJ2-1, with unresolved D. The CDR3 runs 14 residues. Germline V CDR1 and CDR2: SGHTA, FQGNSA. V lost 1 base, J lost 7 bases, and 11 bases lay in between. The CDR3 region has the DNA TGTGCCAGCAGCTTAGTCAGAGTCGAGAATGAGCAGTTCTTC. It specifies CASSLVRVENEQFF.

This clonotype has ten or more counts. The chain has TRBV7-2 and TRBJ2-7; 7 nucleotides agree with TRBD1. Germline CDR1 SGHTA, CDR2 FQGNSA. J was trimmed by 2 bases and V by 0 bases; bases with no gene match: 1. The CDR3 covers 14 residues. CDR3 coding DNA: TGTGCCAGCAGCTTAGCAGGGGGCGCCTACGAGCAGTACGTC. Translation: CASSLAGGAYEQYV.

CDR3 residues: CASTPGRATEAFF. CDR3 DNA: TGTGCCAGCACCCCCGGGAGGGCCACTGAAGCTTTCTTT. The V gene is TRBV13, the J gene TRBJ1-1; D remains ambiguous. Germline-derived CDR1 and CDR2 are PRHDT and FYEKMQ (reference sequence). This CDR3 has 13 residues. V lost 7 bases and J 4 bases, leaving 13 bases between the germline ends.

The table lists this clonotype with many counts. The CDR3 nucleotides are TGTGCCAGCAGCTTATTGAATGCCGGGCCTCGGGATGAGCAGTTCTTC. Protein: CASSLLNAGPRDEQFF. This chain joins TRBV7-2 and TRBJ2-1; D remains unclear. V lost 2 bases and J lost 8, with 19 bases in between. The CDR3 is 16 residues long. The germline V gene has CDR1 SGHTA and CDR2 FQGNSA.

This clonotype occurred a few times. This sequence joins TRBV20-1 and TRBJ2-1, with 7 bases that match TRBD2. Trimming took 6 bases from V and 3 from J; bases not matched to a gene: 8. The CDR3 contains 14 residues. Germline lookup yields CDR1 DFQATT and CDR2 SNEGSKA (reference sequence). The CDR3, as DNA: TGCAGTGCCCGGGTCGAGCGGGGCTACAATGAGCAGTTCTTC. Its translation: CSARVERGYNEQFF.

This chain uses TRBV6-5 with TRBJ2-3; TRBD1 might be the D (6 bases). The CDR3 contains 15 residues. In germline, CDR1 is MNHEY, CDR2 SVGAGI. V dropped 2 bases and J dropped 5 bases, with 14 bases sitting between them. CDR3 sequence (DNA): TGTGCCAGCAGTTACAAGGGACAAAAAAGAGATACGCAGTATTTT. This gives the protein CASSYKGQKRDTQYF.

This clonotype was counted a few times. The chain links TRBV7-9 to TRBJ2-3, with D tentatively TRBD1 (6 bases). Germline V CDR1 and CDR2: SEHNR, FQNEAQ (reference sequence). V lost 5 bases to trimming and J lost 1 base, with 13 bases between them. The CDR3 is 15 amino acids. The CDR3, as DNA: TGTGCCAGCAGCCTCCGGGACACAGGCACAGATACGCAGTATTTT. Translated: CASSLRDTGTDTQYF. The complete variable domain, with remaining parts taken from reference TRBV7-9 and TRBJ2-3, reads DTGVSQNPRHKITKRGQNVTFRCDPISEHNRLYWYRQTLGQGPEFLTYFQNEAQLEKSRLLSDRFSAERPKGSFSTLEIQRTEQGDSAMYLCASSLRDTGTDTQYFGPGTRLTVL.

There are many counts of this clonotype. A single base separates this from a much larger clone, so it may be a read error. The chain links TRBV11-2 to TRBJ2-2, with D hard to call. Between the trimmed V and J ends, which lost 6 bases and 4 bases, there was a span of 3 bases. Germline CDR1 reads SGHAT; CDR2 reads FQNNGV. This CDR3 comprises 11 residues. The CDR3 is CASRPTGELFF. As DNA, the CDR3 is TGTGCCAGCAGGCCCACCGGGGAGCTGTTTTTT.